The next 11 T cell receptor beta chains were all read from a single sample in a study of blood T cell repertoires in COVID-19. Some clones are missing from TCRdb's copy, which holds only in-frame ones; the method was immunoSEQ multiplex PCR. The sample records around 260,000 clones, around 78% being singletons. The sequencing input was peripheral blood. These receptors were taken from a man aged 55 to 70 who had recovered from COVID-19.

In this sample, this clone turned up many times. The V and J genes are TRBV2 and TRBJ1-2; 8 bases are shared with TRBD1. CDR3 length: 14 amino acids. Germline V gene data show CDR1 as SNHLY and CDR2 as FYNNEI. V shed 8 bases and J 3 bases; nucleotides not matched to a gene: 8. CDR3 amino acids: CASGGRGLYYGYTF. In nucleotides, the CDR3 is TGTGCCAGCGGAGGCAGGGGGCTTTACTATGGCTACACCTTC.

This clone has a handful of counts. The rearrangement joins TRBV4-2 to TRBJ1-3; D is perhaps TRBD1 (5 bases). V shed 4 bases and J shed 0 bases, with 13 bases lying between them. The germline gives CDR1 LGHNA, CDR2 YNFKEQ. CDR3 length equals 16 residues. CDR3 residues: CASSLQRQISGNTIYF. In DNA, the CDR3 is TGTGCCAGCAGCCTACAACGACAGATCTCTGGAAACACCATATATTTT.

The CDR3 nucleotides read TGTGCCAGCAGTGAAGGGTATTTAGCGGGAGGGGAGACCCAGTACTTC. Its translation: CASSEGYLAGGETQYF. V usage is TRBV2 and J usage is TRBJ2-5; 11 bases agree with TRBD2. Germline-derived CDR1 and CDR2 are SNHLY and FYNNEI. This CDR3 is 16 amino acids long. Trimming took 1 base from V and 5 from J; bases not matched to a gene: 6. The full variable domain, its missing parts supplied by reference TRBV2 and TRBJ2-5, is EPEVTQTPSHQVTQMGQEVILRCVPISNHLYFYWYRQILGQKVEFLVSFYNNEISEKSEIFDDQFSVERPDGSNFTLKIRSTKLEDSAMYFCASSEGYLAGGETQYFGPGTRLLVL.

Concerning this clone itself: This specimen includes other DNA sequences encoding the same CDR3. The genes are TRBV29-1 and TRBJ2-2, with a possible D match to TRBD2 (7 bases). Germline V gene data show CDR1 as SQVTM and CDR2 as ANQGSEA. Trimming shortened V by 7 bases and J by 4 bases, and 16 bases separated the two germline ends. The length of the CDR3 is 14 residues. CDR3 amino acids: CSGRGGGGTGELFF. DNA of the CDR3: TGCAGCGGCAGGGGAGGGGGGGGCACCGGGGAGCTGTTTTTT.

The CDR3 region is CASSLGGGRFSGIEQFF. CDR3 in DNA: TGTGCCAGCAGCTTAGGGGGCGGGAGGTTTTCGGGAATTGAGCAGTTCTTC. The chain uses TRBV13 and TRBJ2-1, with 8 bases fitting TRBD2. Germline V CDR1 and CDR2: PRHDT, FYEKMQ (reference sequence). V lost 0 bases and J lost 9; bases outside the gene matches: 13. The CDR3 contains 17 residues.

The chain links TRBV5-5 to TRBJ2-5; 13 nucleotides align to TRBD2. The CDR3 is made up of 16 amino acids. The germline CDR1 and CDR2 sequences are SGHKS and YYEKEE (reference sequence). With 0 bases clipped from V and 9 bases from J, the junction kept 8 bases outside the gene matches. Here the CDR3 DNA reads TGTGCCAGCAGCTTGGTTACTAGCGGGGGGGCACGGGCCCAGTACTTC. Translating it yields CASSLVTSGGARAQYF.

The rearrangement uses TRBV3-1 (or the pseudogene TRBV3-2) and TRBJ1-1; 7 nucleotides match TRBD1. V lost 4 bases and J lost 7; bases outside the gene matches: 3. Germline V gene lookup returns CDR1 LGHDT and CDR2 YNNKEL (reference sequence). The CDR3 runs 12 residues. The chain's CDR3 is CASSRGQLEAFF. CDR3 bases: TGTGCCAGCAGCCGGGGACAGCTTGAAGCTTTCTTT.

The chain couples TRBV29-1 to TRBJ1-1, with D possibly TRBD1 on 5 matching bases. From germline, CDR1 is SQVTM and CDR2 ANQGSEA. The CDR3 runs 13 residues. The V end lost 1 base, the J end lost 5 bases, and 11 bases lay between the germline ends. CDR3 residues: CSVEVGQGTEAFF. DNA of the CDR3: TGCAGCGTTGAAGTGGGCCAGGGAACTGAAGCTTTCTTT. The variable domain in full, completed from reference TRBV29-1 and TRBJ1-1, reads SAVISQKPSRDICQRGTSLTIQCQVDSQVTMMFWYRQQPGQSLTLIATANQGSEATYESGFVIDKFPISRPNLTFSTLTVSNMSPEDSSIYLCSVEVGQGTEAFFGQGTRLTVV.

The rearrangement joins TRBV7-9 to TRBJ2-1; D remains ambiguous. The CDR3 has 12 residues. V was cut by 7 bases and J by 7 bases, with 11 bases left in between. CDR1 and CDR2 (germline): SEHNR, FQNEAQ (reference sequence). CDR3 DNA: TGTGCCAGCACCTTGGGCAGTAATGAGCAGTTCTTC. Residues: CASTLGSNEQFF.

This rearrangement joins TRBV27 to TRBJ2-6; D is ambiguous. V dropped 2 bases and J dropped 0 bases, with 5 bases sitting between them. Germline V gives CDR1 MNHEY, CDR2 SMNVEV (reference sequence). This CDR3 region has 15 residues. CDR3 coding DNA: TGTGCCAGCAGTTTACTCGGCTCTGGGGCCAACGTCCTGACTTTC. It yields the protein CASSLLGSGANVLTF.

This clone has only one observation. The chain uses TRBV10-3 and TRBJ1-2; 7 nucleotides align to TRBD1. Germline CDR1 reads ENHRY; CDR2 reads SYGVKD. Trimming removed 10 bases from V and 0 bases from J; junction bases left unmatched: 8. The CDR3 has 14 residues. CDR3 nucleotides: TGTGCCACGCGGACAGGTCTAACTAACTATGGCTACACCTTC. Translation: CATRTGLTNYGYTF.